This TCR beta chain was recorded in a study of blood T cell repertoires in COVID-19. In the study overall: COVID-19 samples from acute and convalescent phases originated in the United States, Italy and Spain. PBMCs, B-cell-depleted T cells, or T cells provided the cDNA or gDNA that made up the material.

Per the original methods: Reference gene primer amplification in the assay estimated nucleated cell counts. Here immunoSEQ multiplex PCR was the method, and the copy in TCRdb shows in-frame clones only, minus some. Clonal size and the V and J genes are those of that table, whereas D and trimming came from the DNA. The sample has 130,000 to 150,000 clones, around four fifths seen once. CDR3 size: 14 residues. CDR1 is SGHDT, CDR2 YYEEEE, per germline. Deletions cut 1 base from V and 4 bases from J, with 12 bases between. Sequencing used peripheral blood. The TCR sequence derives from a human donor in a cohort sampled during active COVID-19. This sequence joins TRBV5-6 and TRBJ2-7; weak D call: TRBD1 (6 bases). Here the CDR3 DNA reads TGTGCCAGCAGCTTGAGGGACACCATTTACGAGCAGTACTTC. Encoded protein: CASSLRDTIYEQYF.